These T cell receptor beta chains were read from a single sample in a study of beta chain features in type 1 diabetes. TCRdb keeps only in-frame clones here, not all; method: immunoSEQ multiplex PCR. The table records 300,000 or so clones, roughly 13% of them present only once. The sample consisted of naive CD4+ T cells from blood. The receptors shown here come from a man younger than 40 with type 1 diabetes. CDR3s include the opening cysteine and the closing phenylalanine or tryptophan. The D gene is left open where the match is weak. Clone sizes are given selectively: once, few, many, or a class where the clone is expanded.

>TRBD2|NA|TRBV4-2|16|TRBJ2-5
TGTGCCAGCAGCCAAGCGACTAGCGTGGGTGGGAAGACCCAGTACTTC
CASSQATSVGGKTQYF
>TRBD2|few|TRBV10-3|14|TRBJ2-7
TGTGCCATCACTCCCGGGACTAGCAAAGACGAGCAGTACTTC
CAITPGTSKDEQYF
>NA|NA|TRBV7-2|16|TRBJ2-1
TGTGCCAGCAGCTTGGGGGGGGCGGGAGTGGGAAATGAGCAGTTCTTC
CASSLGGAGVGNEQFF
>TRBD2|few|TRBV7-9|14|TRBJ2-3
TGTGCCAGCAGCCGACTAGCGGGAGGGGATACGCAGTATTTT
CASSRLAGGDTQYF
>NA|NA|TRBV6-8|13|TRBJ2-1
TGTGCCAGCTCTGGGAGCTCCTACAATGAGCAGTTCTTC
CASSGSSYNEQFF
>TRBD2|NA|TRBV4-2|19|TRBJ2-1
TGTGCCAGCAGCCAATATGGGACTAGCGGGAGTGGATCCTACAATGAGCAGTTCTTC
CASSQYGTSGSGSYNEQFF
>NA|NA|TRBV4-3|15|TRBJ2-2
TGCGCCAGCAGCCTCCACGGGAGAGCGCCCGGGGAGCTGTTTTTT
CASSLHGRAPGELFF
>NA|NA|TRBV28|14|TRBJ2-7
TGTGCCAGCAAGGCGGGCCCTTCCACCTACGAGCAGTACTTC
CASKAGPSTYEQYF
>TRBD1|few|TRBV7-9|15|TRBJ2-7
TGTGCCAGCAGCTTAGACGGACAGGCTATCTACGAGCAGTACTTC
CASSLDGQAIYEQYF
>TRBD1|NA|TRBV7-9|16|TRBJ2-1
TGTGCCAGCAGTCGAGGGGGCGCATGGGTCTACAATGAGCAGTTCTTC
CASSRGGAWVYNEQFF
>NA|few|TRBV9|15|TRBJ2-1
TGTGCCAGCAGCGTAGCCAAGAGCTCCTACAATGAGCAGTTCTTC
CASSVAKSSYNEQFF
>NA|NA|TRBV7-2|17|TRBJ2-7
TGTGCCAGCAGCTTAGCGCGGGGGCCCGATTCGGGGTACGAGCAGTACTTC
CASSLARGPDSGYEQYF
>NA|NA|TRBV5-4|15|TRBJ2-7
TGTGCCAGCAGCCGTACCGGGACTTCGAAACGGAACCAGTACTTC
CASSRTGTSKRNQYF
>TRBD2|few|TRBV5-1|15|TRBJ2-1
TGCGCCAGCAGCTTGAGGGAGGGCCCTAACAATGAGCAGTTCTTC
CASSLREGPNNEQFF
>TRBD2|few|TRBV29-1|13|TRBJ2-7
TGCAGCGTCAAAGCGGGAGGGCGAATCGAGCAGTACTTC
CSVKAGGRIEQYF
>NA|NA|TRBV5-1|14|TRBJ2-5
TGCGCCAGCAGCTTAAGGACAAAAACAGAGACCCAGTACTTC
CASSLRTKTETQYF
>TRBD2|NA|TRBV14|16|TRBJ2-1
TGTGCCAGCAGCCCCGGGACTAGCGGGAGAATCAATGAGCAGTTCTTC
CASSPGTSGRINEQFF
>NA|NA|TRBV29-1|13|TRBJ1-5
TGCAGCGTTGAAGTCGGGAGCAATCAGCCCCAGCATTTT
CSVEVGSNQPQHF
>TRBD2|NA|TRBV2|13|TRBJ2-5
TGTGCCAGTCGGACTAGCGGCCTCGAGACCCAGTACTTC
CASRTSGLETQYF
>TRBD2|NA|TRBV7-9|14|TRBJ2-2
TGTGCCAGGGGGACTAGCGGACACACCGGGGAGCTGTTTTTT
CARGTSGHTGELFF
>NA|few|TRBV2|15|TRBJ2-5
TGTGCCAGCAGTGAGTCCAGGGCCACACAAGAGACCCAGTACTTC
CASSESRATQETQYF
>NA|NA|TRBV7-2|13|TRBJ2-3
TGTGCCAGCAGCTTAGGCGGGACAGATACGCAGTATTTT
CASSLGGTDTQYF
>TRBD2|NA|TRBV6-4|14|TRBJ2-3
TGTGCCAGCAGTCCCCAGCGGGAGTTCGATACGCAGTATTTT
CASSPQREFDTQYF
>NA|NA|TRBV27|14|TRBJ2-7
TGTGCCAGCAGTTTACGAGCGGATTACTACGAGCAGTACTTC
CASSLRADYYEQYF
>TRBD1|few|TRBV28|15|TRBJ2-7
TGTGCCAGCAGTTTCTGGACAGGGGATACTCACGAGCAGTACTTC
CASSFWTGDTHEQYF
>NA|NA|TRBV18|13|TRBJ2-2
TGTGCCAGCTCAAACGGGAACACCGGGGAGCTGTTTTTT
CASSNGNTGELFF
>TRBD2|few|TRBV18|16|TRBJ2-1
TGTGCCAGCTCCTTGACTAGCGGGACCTCCTACAATGAGCAGTTCTTC
CASSLTSGTSYNEQFF
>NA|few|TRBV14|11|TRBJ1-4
TGTGCCAGCAGCCCAGGCGAAAAACTGTTTTTT
CASSPGEKLFF
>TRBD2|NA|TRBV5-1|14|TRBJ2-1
TGCGCCAGCAGCCCGGGACTAGCTGGGAATGAGCAGTTCTTC
CASSPGLAGNEQFF
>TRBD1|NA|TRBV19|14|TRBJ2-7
TGTGCCAGTAGAACCCTCGACAGGGACGGCGAGCAGTACTTC
CASRTLDRDGEQYF
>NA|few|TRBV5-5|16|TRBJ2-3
TGTGCCAGCAGCTTGGAGCCAGCGGGCTACACAGATACGCAGTATTTT
CASSLEPAGYTDTQYF
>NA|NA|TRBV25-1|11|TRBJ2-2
TGTGCCAGCAGGCGGGCCGGGGAGCTGTTTTTT
CASRRAGELFF
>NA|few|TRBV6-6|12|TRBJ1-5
TGTGCCAGCAGTCCCCAGAATCAGCCCCAGCATTTT
CASSPQNQPQHF
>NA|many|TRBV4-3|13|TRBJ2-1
TGCGCCAGCAGCCAAGATCCGACTAGTTCTGAGTTCTTC
CASSQDPTSSEFF
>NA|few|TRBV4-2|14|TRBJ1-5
TGTGCCAGCAGCCAAGATAGGAGGGATCAGCCCCAGCATTTT
CASSQDRRDQPQHF
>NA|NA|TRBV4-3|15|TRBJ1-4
TGCGCCAGCAGCCAAGGAAATAGATTTAATGAAAAACTGTTTTTT
CASSQGNRFNEKLFF
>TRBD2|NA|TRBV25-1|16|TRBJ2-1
TGTGCCAGCAGTGAATTCCGGGGCGGGAGAGGTAATGAGCAGTTCTTC
CASSEFRGGRGNEQFF
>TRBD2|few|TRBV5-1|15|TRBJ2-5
TGCGCCAGCAGCCCGGGACTAGCGGGACAAGAGACCCAGTACTTC
CASSPGLAGQETQYF
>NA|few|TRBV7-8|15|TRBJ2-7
TGTGCCAGCAGCACAGGACCCTCTAATCTCTACGAGCAGTACTTC
CASSTGPSNLYEQYF
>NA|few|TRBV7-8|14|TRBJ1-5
TGTGCCAGCAGCTACTACGACAGAAATCAGCCCCAGCATTTT
CASSYYDRNQPQHF
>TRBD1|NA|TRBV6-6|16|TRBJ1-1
TGTGCCAGCAGTCGGAACAGGGGCGGGATGAACACTGAAGCTTTCTTT
CASSRNRGGMNTEAFF
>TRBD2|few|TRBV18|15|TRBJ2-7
TGTGCCAGCTCACCACGGACTAGCGTCACCTACGAGCAGTACTTC
CASSPRTSVTYEQYF
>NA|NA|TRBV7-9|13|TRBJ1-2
TGTGCCAGCAGCTTTGGAGGGAACTATGGCTACACCTTC
CASSFGGNYGYTF
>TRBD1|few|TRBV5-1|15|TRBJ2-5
TGCGCCAGCAGCACTCTGGGGACAGGGGAAGAGACCCAGTACTTC
CASSTLGTGEETQYF
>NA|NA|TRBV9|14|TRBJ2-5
TGTGCCAGCAGCCCGGGGACTGGGGAAGAGACCCAGTACTTC
CASSPGTGEETQYF
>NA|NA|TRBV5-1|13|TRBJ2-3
TGCGCCAGCGGTCCAGGGCCCGCAGATACGCAGTATTTT
CASGPGPADTQYF
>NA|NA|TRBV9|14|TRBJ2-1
TGTGCCAGCAGCCCACATGTAGCCAACAATGAGCAGTTCTTC
CASSPHVANNEQFF
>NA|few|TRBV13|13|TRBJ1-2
TGTGCCAGCAGCCGAAGAGCGCTTACTGGCTACACCTTC
CASSRRALTGYTF
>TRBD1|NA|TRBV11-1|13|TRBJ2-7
TGTGCCAGCAGCCCTCACAGGGGTTACGAGCAGTACTTC
CASSPHRGYEQYF
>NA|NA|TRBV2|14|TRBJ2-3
TGTGCCAGCAGTGTCGGGGGAGACGCAGATACGCAGTATTTT
CASSVGGDADTQYF
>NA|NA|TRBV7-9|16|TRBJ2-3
TGTGCCAGCAGCTTAGCGCAACCAGCCCCGACTGATACGCAGTATTTT
CASSLAQPAPTDTQYF
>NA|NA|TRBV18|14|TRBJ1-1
TGTGCCAGCTCACCAGGGGGCTCGGGCACTGAAGCTTTCTTT
CASSPGGSGTEAFF
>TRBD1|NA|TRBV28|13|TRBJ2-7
TGTGCCAGCTATGGACAGGGCGGCCACGAGCAGTACTTC
CASYGQGGHEQYF
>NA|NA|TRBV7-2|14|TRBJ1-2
TGTGCCAGCAGCGTCACGACAGCTAACTATGGCTACACCTTC
CASSVTTANYGYTF
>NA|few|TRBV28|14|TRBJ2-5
TGTGCCAGCAGTTCCGGGACAAGGGACGAGACCCAGTACTTC
CASSSGTRDETQYF
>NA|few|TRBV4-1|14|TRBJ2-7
TGCGCCAGCAGCCTAAACCGGGAGAACTACGAGCAGTACTTC
CASSLNRENYEQYF
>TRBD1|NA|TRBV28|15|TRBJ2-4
TGTGCCAGCAGGAGTACAGGGGGCGTCGGAAACATTCAGTACTTC
CASRSTGGVGNIQYF